This is a list of T cell receptor beta chains from one sample in a study of CD8+ T cells in alopecia areata. This table comes from immunoSEQ multiplex PCR, and its TCRdb copy is limited to in-frame clones, with some not included. The table has 130,000 to 150,000 clones, less than 65% seen once. Sample: CD8+ T cells sorted from blood. Receptor source: a human donor in good health. Each CDR3 is given without its conserved first and last residue.

TRBV29-1 11 SVEAELPNEQF
TRBV27 12 ASSSGQGEETQY
TRBV4-2 13 ASSQEGQGTYEQY
TRBV4-1 13 ASSLRDSPRRTQY
TRBV25-1 12 ASSGMGVWDEQY
TRBV9 12 ASTLSSYSYEQY
TRBV29-1 11 SGTTGIRDTQY
TRBV7-9 10 ASSLGGAEAF
TRBV7-6 14 ASSLEAGTGGYEQY
TRBV6-8 16 ASRHLNSGCFNTGELF
TRBV5-6 12 ASRPGPSTYEQY
TRBV27 9 ASSPGTEQF
TRBV5-5 12 ASSLPGAIYEQY
TRBV7-9 12 ASSPTGTGIGYT
TRBV5-4 13 ASSLPGQGTNEQY
TRBV27 10 ASSGSNYGYT
TRBV7-9 11 ASTLGGTYEQY
TRBV5-1 13 ASSLWDRDSYEQY
TRBV7-8 15 ASSLAQGLAWDYEQY
TRBV11-2 13 ASSLEGSPSYEQY
TRBV27 14 ASSLSPNAANYGYT
TRBV10-3 10 AISEHDREAF
TRBV4-1 16 ASSPDTLLAGGPNEQF
TRBV19 12 ASSWKTVLQPQH
TRBV29-1 9 SVDINFQQY
TRBV19 9 ASSLVHEQF
TRBV29-1 9 SVDKFGEQY
TRBV28 13 ASSASTEPTYEQY
TRBV7-9 14 ASSLVLAGDGYGYT
TRBV20-1 9 SARDRYEQF
TRBV25-1 12 ASSEIGAEETQY
TRBV5-1 12 ASVREQEWETQY
TRBV7-8 12 ASSLYVGQGEAF
TRBV29-1 11 SVEVPTLNEQF
TRBV7-8 11 ASSLRAGNGYT
TRBV2 13 ASTMGQGASNEQF